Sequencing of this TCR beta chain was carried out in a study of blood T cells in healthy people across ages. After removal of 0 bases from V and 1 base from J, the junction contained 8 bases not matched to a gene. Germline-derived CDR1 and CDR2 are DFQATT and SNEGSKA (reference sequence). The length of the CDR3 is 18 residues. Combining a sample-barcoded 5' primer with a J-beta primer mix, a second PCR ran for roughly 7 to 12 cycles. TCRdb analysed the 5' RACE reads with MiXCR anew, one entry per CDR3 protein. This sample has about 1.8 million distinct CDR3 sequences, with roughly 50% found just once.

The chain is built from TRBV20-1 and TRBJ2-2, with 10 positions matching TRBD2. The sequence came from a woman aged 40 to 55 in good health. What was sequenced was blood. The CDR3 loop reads CSARDQLAGVLNTGELFF. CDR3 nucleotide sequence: TGCAGTGCTAGAGATCAGCTAGCGGGGGTCCTGAACACCGGGGAGCTGTTTTTT.